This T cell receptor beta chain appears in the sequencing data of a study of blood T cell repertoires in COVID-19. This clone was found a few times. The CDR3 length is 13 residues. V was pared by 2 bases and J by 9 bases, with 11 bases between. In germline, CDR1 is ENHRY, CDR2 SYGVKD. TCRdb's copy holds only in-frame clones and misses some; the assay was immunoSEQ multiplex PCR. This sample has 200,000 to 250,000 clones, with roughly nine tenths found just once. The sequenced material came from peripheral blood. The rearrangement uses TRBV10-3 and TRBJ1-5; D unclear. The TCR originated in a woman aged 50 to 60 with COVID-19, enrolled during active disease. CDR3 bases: TGTGCCATCAGTGAGGGAGGGAACCGGCCCCAGCATTTT. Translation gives CAISEGGNRPQHF.